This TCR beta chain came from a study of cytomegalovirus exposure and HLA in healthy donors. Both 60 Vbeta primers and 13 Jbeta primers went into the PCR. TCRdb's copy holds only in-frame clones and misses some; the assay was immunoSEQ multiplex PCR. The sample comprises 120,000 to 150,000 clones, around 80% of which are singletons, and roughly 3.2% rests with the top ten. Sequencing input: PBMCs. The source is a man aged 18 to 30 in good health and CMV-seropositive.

For the CDR3, the DNA is TGTGCCAGCAGCGAGACTAGCGGGAGAAATTTTTACGAGCAGTACTTC. Its translation: CASSETSGRNFYEQYF. The V gene is TRBV7-9, the J gene TRBJ2-7, with 12 positions matching TRBD2. V lost 5 bases, J lost 4 bases, and 9 bases stayed unmatched. CDR1 and CDR2 (germline): SEHNR, FQNEAQ (reference sequence). The CDR3 has 16 amino acids.